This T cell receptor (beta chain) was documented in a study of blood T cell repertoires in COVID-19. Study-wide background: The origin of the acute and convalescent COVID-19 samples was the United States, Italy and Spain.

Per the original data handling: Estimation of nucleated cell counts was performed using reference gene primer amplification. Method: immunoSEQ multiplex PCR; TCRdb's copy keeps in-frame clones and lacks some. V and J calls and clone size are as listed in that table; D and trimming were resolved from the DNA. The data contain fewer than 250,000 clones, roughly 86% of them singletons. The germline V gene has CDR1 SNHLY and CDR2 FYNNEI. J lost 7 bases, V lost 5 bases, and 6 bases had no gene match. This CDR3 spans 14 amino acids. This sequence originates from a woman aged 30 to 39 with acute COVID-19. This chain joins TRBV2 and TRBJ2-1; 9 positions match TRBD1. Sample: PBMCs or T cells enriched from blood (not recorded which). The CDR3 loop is CASSLTGTGNEQFF. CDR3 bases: TGTGCCAGCAGTCTCACCGGGACAGGGAATGAGCAGTTCTTC.